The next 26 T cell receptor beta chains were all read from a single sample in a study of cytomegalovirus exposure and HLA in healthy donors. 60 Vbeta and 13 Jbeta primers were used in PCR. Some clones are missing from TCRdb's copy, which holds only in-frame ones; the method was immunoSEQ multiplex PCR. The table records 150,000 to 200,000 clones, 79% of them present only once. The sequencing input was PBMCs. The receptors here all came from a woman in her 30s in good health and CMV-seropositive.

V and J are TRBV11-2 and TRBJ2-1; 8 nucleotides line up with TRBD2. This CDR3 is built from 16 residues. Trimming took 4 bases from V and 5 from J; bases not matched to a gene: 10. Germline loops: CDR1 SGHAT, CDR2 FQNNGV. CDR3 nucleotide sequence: TGTGCCAGCAGCTCTTTTGGAGCGGGGGAACACAATGAGCAGTTCTTC. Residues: CASSSFGAGEHNEQFF.

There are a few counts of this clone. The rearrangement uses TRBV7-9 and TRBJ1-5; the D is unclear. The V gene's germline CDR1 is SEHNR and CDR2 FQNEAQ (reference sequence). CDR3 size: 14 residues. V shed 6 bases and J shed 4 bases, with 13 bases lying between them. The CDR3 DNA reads TGTGCCAGCAGTTCAACGAGGGAGAATCAGCCCCAGCATTTT. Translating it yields CASSSTRENQPQHF.

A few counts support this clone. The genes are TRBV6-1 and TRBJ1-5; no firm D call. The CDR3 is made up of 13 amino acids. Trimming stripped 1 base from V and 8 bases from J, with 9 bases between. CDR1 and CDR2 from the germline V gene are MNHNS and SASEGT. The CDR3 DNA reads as TGTGCCAGCAGTGAAGTTCCCCTTGAGCCCCAGCATTTT. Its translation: CASSEVPLEPQHF.

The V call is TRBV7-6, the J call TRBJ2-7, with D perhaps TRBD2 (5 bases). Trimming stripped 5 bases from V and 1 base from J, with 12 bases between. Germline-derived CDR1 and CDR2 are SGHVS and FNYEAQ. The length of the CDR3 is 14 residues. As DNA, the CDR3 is TGTGCCAGCAGCCCCGTAGCGCTATCCTACGAGCAGTACTTC. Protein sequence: CASSPVALSYEQYF. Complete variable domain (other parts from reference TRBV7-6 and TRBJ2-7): GAGVSQSPRYKVTKRGQDVALRCDPISGHVSLYWYRQALGQGPEFLTYFNYEAQQDKSGLPNDRFSAERPEGSISTLTIQRTEQRDSAMYRCASSPVALSYEQYFGPGTRLTVT.

CDR3 coding DNA: TGTGCCAGCAGTTTAAGTCAGGAAGAGACCCAGTACTTC. Protein sequence: CASSLSQEETQYF. The rearrangement uses TRBV28 and TRBJ2-5; no clear D gene. The ends were cut back, 2 bases at V and 3 bases at J, with 7 bases in the middle. This CDR3 is 13 amino acids long. Looked up from germline, CDR1 is MDHEN and CDR2 is SYDVKM.

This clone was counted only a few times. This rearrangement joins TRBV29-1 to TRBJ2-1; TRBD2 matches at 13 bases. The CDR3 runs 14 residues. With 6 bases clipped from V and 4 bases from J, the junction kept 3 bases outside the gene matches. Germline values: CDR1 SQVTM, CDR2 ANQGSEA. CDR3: CSVLAGGPYNEQFF. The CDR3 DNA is TGCAGCGTACTAGCGGGAGGGCCGTACAATGAGCAGTTCTTC.

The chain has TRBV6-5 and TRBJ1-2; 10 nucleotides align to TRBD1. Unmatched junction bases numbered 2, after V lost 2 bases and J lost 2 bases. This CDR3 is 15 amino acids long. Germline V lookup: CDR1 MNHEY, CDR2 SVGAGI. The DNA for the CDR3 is TGTGCCAGCAGTTACGAGGGACAGGGGAACTATGGCTACACCTTC. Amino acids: CASSYEGQGNYGYTF.

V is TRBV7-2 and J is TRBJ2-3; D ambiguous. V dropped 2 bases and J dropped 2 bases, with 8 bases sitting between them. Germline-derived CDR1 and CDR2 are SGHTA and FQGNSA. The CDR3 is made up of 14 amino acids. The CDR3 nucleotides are TGTGCCAGCAGCTTACTCCCCCTCACAGATACGCAGTATTTT. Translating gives CASSLLPLTDTQYF.

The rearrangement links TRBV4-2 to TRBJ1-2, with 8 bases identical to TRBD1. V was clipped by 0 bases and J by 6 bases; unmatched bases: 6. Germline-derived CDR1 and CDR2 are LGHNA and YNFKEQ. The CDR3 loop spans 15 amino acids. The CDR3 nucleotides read TGTGCCAGCAGCCAAGAAGCGCAGGGGGCGCATGGCTACACCTTC. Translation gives CASSQEAQGAHGYTF.

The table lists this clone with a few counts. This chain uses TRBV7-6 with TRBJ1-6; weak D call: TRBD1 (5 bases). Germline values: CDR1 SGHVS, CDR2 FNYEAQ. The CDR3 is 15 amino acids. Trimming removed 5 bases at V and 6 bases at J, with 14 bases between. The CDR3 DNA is TGTGCCAGCAGCCCGGGGGACCCGCGTAATTCACCCCTCCACTTT. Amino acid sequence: CASSPGDPRNSPLHF.

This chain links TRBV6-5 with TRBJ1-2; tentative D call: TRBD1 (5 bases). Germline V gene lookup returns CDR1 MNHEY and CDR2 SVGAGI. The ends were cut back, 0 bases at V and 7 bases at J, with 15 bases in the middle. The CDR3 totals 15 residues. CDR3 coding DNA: TGTGCCAGCAGTTACTCACCGGGAGGGGCGCGTGGCTACACCTTC. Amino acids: CASSYSPGGARGYTF.

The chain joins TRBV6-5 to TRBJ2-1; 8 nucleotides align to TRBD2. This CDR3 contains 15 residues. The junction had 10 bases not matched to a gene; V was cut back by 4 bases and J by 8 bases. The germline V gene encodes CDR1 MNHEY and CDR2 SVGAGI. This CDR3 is CASSSGGGGVYEQFF. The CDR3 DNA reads TGTGCCAGCAGTTCCGGGGGGGGCGGGGTTTATGAGCAGTTCTTC.

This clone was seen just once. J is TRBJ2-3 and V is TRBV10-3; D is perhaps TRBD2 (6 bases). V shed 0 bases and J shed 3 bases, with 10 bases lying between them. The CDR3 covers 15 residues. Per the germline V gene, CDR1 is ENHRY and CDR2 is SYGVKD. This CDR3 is CAISESGLVTDTQYF. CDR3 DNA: TGTGCCATCAGTGAGTCGGGACTTGTTACAGATACGCAGTATTTT.

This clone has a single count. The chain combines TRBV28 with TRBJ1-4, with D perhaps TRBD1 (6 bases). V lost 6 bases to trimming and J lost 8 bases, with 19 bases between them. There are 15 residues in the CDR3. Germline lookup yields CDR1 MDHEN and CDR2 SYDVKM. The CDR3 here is CASSTRQLQGEKLFF. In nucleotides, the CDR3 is TGTGCCAGCAGCACTCGACAGCTCCAGGGGGAAAAACTGTTTTTT. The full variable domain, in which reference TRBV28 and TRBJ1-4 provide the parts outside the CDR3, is DVKVTQSSRYLVKRTGEKVFLECVQDMDHENMFWYRQDPGLGLRLIYFSYDVKMKEKGDIPEGYSVSREKKERFSLILESASTNQTSMYLCASSTRQLQGEKLFFGSGTQLSVL.

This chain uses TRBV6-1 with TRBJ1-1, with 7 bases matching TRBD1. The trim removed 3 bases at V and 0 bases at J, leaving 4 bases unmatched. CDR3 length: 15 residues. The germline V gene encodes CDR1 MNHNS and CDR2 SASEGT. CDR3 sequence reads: CASSDAGTVNTEAFF. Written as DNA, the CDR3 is TGTGCCAGCAGTGACGCCGGGACAGTGAACACTGAAGCTTTCTTT.

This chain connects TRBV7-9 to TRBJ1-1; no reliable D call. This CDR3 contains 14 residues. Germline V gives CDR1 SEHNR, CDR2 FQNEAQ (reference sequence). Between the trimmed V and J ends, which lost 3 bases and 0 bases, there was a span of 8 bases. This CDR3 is CASSFAGMNTEAFF. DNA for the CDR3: TGTGCCAGCAGCTTTGCGGGAATGAACACTGAAGCTTTCTTT.

The CDR3 spells CMLSGANTEAFF. In nucleotides, the CDR3 is TGCATGCTATCGGGAGCGAACACTGAAGCTTTCTTT. V and J are TRBV29-1 and TRBJ1-1; D unresolved. Germline V lookup: CDR1 SQVTM, CDR2 ANQGSEA. This CDR3 is 12 amino acids long.

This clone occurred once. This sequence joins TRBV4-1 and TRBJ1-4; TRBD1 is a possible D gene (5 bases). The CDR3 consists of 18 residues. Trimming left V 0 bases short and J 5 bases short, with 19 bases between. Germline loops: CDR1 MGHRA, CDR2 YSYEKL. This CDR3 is CASSQEWGRQTRNEKLFF. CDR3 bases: TGCGCCAGCAGCCAAGAATGGGGTAGACAGACGAGAAATGAAAAACTGTTTTTT.

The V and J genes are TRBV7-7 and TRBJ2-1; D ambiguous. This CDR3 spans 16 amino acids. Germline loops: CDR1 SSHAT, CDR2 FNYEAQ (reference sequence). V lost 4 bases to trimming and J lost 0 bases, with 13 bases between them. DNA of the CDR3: TGTGCCAGCAGCTCAGGCCCCCAAAGCTCCTACAATGAGCAGTTCTTC. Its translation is CASSSGPQSSYNEQFF.

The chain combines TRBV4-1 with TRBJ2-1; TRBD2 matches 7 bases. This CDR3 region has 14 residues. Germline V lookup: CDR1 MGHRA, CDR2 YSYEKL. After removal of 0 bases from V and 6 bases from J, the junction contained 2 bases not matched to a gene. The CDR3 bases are TGCGCCAGCAGCCAAGAGGGGGAGGGCAATGAGCAGTTCTTC. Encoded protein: CASSQEGEGNEQFF.

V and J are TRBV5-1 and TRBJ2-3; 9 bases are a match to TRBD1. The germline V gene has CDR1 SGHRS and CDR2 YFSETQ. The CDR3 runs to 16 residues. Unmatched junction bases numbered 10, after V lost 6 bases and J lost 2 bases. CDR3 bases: TGCGCCAGCACGTCCGGGACAGGGATATACACAGATACGCAGTATTTT. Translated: CASTSGTGIYTDTQYF.

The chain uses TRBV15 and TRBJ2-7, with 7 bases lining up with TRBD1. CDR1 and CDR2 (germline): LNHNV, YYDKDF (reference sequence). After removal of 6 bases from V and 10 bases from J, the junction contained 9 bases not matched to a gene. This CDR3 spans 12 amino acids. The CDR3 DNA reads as TGTGCCACCAGAAAGGGGGCAGGGGGTCAGTACTTC. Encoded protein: CATRKGAGGQYF.

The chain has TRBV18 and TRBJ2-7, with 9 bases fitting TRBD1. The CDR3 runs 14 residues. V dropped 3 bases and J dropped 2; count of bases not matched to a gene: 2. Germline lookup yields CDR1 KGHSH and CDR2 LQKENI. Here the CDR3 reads CASSPGQGTYEQYF. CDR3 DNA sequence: TGTGCCAGCTCACCGGGACAGGGCACCTACGAGCAGTACTTC.

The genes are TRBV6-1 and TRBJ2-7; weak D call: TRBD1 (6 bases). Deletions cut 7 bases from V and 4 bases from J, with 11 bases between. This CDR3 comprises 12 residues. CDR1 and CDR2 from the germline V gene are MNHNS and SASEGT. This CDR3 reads CASKDSSYEQYF. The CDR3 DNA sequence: TGTGCCAGCAAGGACAGTAGTTACGAGCAGTACTTC.

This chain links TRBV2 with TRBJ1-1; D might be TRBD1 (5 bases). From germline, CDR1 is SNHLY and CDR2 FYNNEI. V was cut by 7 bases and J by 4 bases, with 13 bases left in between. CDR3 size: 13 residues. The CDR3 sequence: CASTRSGGTEAFF. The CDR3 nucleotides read TGTGCCAGCACTAGGTCCGGGGGCACTGAAGCTTTCTTT.

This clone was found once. Written as DNA, the CDR3 is TGTGCCAGCAGCTTAGTGGGGGCAGGGCTTGGCACTGAAGCTTTCTTT. This codes for CASSLVGAGLGTEAFF. V and J are TRBV7-9 and TRBJ1-1; TRBD1 might be the D (6 bases). Germline values: CDR1 SEHNR, CDR2 FQNEAQ (reference sequence). This CDR3 has 16 amino acids. Trimming removed 1 base at V and 4 bases at J, with 16 bases between.